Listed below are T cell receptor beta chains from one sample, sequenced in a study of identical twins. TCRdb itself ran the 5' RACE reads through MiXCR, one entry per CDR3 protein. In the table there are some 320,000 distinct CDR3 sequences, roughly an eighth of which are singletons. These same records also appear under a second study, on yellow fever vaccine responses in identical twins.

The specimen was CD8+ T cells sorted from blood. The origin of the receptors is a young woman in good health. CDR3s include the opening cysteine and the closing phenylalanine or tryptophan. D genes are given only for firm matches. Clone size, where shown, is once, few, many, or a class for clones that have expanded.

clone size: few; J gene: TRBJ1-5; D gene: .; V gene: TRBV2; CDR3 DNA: TGTGCCAGCAGGACGAGGGGGGAACAGTTGAATCAGCCCCAGCATTTT; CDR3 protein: CASRTRGEQLNQPQHF
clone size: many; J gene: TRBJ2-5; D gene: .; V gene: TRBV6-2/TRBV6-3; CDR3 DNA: TGTGCCAGCAGTTCCCAGCGGGAGACCCAGTACTTC; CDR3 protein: CASSSQRETQYF
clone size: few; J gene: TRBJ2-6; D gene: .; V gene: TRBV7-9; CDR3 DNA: TGTGCCAGCAGCTTAGTTTTGGGGACTGGGGCCAACGTCCTGACTTTC; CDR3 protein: CASSLVLGTGANVLTF
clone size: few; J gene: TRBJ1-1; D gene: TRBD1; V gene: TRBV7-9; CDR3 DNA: TGTGCCAGCAGAGACCGGGACAGAGGAGCTTTCTTT; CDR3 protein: CASRDRDRGAFF
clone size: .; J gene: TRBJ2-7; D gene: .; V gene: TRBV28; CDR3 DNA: TGTGCCAGCAGTTTAGCGGACACCGTCTACGAGCAGTACTTC; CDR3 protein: CASSLADTVYEQYF
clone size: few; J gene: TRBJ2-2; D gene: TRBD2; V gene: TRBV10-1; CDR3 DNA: TGCGCCAGCAGTCCAGCGGGAGGCGGGGAGCTGTTTTTT; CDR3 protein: CASSPAGGGELFF
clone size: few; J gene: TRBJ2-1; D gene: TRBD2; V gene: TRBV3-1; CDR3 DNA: TGTGCCAGCAGCCCACCAGCGGGGGACCCCGAATACAATGAGCAGTTCTTC; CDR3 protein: CASSPPAGDPEYNEQFF
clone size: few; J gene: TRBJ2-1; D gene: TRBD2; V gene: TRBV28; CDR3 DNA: TGTGCCAGCCTTGCCCTAGCGGGAGTTTTGAGCAATGAGCAGTTCTTC; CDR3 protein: CASLALAGVLSNEQFF
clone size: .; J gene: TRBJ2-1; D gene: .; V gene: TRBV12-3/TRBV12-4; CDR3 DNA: TGTGCCAGCAGTTTAGTTCTGGGGGCGGAAAATGAGCAGTTCTTC; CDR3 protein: CASSLVLGAENEQFF
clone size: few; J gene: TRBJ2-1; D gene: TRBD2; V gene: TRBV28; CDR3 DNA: TGTGCCAGCAGTTCCACTAGCGGTAGGGGAGATGAGCAGTTCTTC; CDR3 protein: CASSSTSGRGDEQFF
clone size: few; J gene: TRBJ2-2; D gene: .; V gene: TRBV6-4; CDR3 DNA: TGTGCCAGCAGTGACGAGCTAGCGAACACCGAGGAGCTGTTTTTT; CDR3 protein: CASSDELANTEELFF
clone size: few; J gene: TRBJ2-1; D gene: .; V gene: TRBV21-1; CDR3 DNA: TGTGCCAGTATATTCTTGGGGAGCCGATCCTACAATGAGCAGTTCTTC; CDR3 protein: CASIFLGSRSYNEQFF
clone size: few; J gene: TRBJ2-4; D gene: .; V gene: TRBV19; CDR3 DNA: TGTGCCAGTAGTATGGGCAGCAAAAACATTCAGTACTTC; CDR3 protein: CASSMGSKNIQYF
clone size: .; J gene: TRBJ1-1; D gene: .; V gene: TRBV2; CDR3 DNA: TGTGCCAGCAGCGGCGACCCGAACACTGAAGCTTTCTTT; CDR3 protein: CASSGDPNTEAFF
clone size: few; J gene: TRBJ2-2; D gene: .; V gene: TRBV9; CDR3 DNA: TGTGCCAGCAGCGGGACTTATCGACCACCCGGGGAGCTGTTTTTT; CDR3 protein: CASSGTYRPPGELFF
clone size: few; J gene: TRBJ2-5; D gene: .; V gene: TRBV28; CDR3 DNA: TGTGCCAGCAGTAGCGATTGGGCTGGAGCGGCCCAAGAGACCCAGTACTTC; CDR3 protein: CASSSDWAGAAQETQYF